This TCR beta chain was retrieved from a study of blood T cell repertoires in COVID-19 (dated by TCRdb to about 2020). Study-level background: The collaborator samples originated in the United States, Italy and Spain and spanned the acute and convalescent phases of COVID-19. The prospective study material was composed of cDNA or gDNA derived from T cells, B-cell-depleted T cells, or PBMCs. Subjects who had been exposed to COVID-19, were actively infected with it, or had recovered from it provided the deeply sampled blood TCRbeta repertoires that made up the dataset. The repertoires were made available in a free public database intended to serve as a resource for research on the immune response to SARS-CoV-2. The samples were drawn from the first 160 participants of the ongoing ImmuneRACE study and from 1,254 subjects provided by 6 global collaborators. The sample metadata nearly always contained a de-identified subject ID, COVID-19 status, age in years and sex. Where available, HLA class I and class II types were taken from metadata supplied by the sample provider and were not determined by assay-based typing.

The CDR3 runs 15 residues from the cysteine to the phenylalanine. Only CDR3 DNA remains: 45 bases, in frame from the first base. Relative to germline, V is 0 bases shorter and J is 3 bases shorter, with 14 bases between their ends. From a lookup of the germline V gene (reference sequence), CDR1 and CDR2 are GTSNPN and SVGIG. In Seattle, one collaborating source enrolled patients while the infection was active and tracked those patients longitudinally over the course of disease. The collaborating institutions used their own protocols to collect whole blood in K2EDTA tubes. For TCRbeta analysis, collaborators shipped samples as frozen whole blood, isolated PBMCs, or DNA extracted from either of those sample types. Findings and caveats that apply to the study as a whole: The quantity of clinical and demographic metadata differed by source and by participant and was supplied without curation.

TCRbeta CDR3 regions were amplified from genomic DNA using the immunoSEQ Assay, a bias-controlled multiplex PCR. Regarding the original processing steps: Within the assay, amplification of reference gene primers was used to estimate how many nucleated cells each sample contained. Sequence reads were collapsed and filtered to measure the absolute abundance of every unique TCRbeta CDR3 rearrangement. Productive Simpson clonality was computed per sample as the square root of Simpson's diversity index over productive rearrangements. The table comes from immuneACCESS by way of TCRdb, which keeps in-frame sequences with V and J called. Part of the clones is missing from these tables; in studies checked, under half for an unresolved V gene and the rest for unknown reasons. V and J calls and clone size come straight from that table; D and trimming were deduced from the DNA. Here the sample has about 500,000 clones; 89% occur a single time. The ten largest clones capture around 0.95% of the sample.

For this clone: Its antigen is not yet known. No much larger clone exists at a distance of one base, and base qualities are not known.

Recombination linked TRBV30 to TRBJ1-1; no D gene call is confident. This clonotype originated in a man younger than 35 with COVID-19, enrolled during active disease. Sample: peripheral blood. The CDR3 reads CAWSVQWREDTEAFF. The sequenced DNA is TGTGCCTGGAGTGTCCAGTGGCGGGAGGACACTGAAGCTTTCTTT.